This entry lists 7 T cell receptor beta chains sequenced from one sample in a study of identifying expanded T cells in peripheral blood. Data came from immunoSEQ multiplex PCR; TCRdb stores just in-frame clones and leaves some out. The repertoire holds roughly 100,000 clones, about 87% seen once, with over 12% in the top ten. Source material: blood. The origin of the receptors is a person between 18 and 75 years old in good health.

V is TRBV7-9 and J is TRBJ2-5, with D hard to call. CDR3 length equals 12 residues. Germline V gene data show CDR1 as SEHNR and CDR2 as FQNEAQ (reference sequence). Trimming shortened V by 6 bases and J by 4 bases, and 9 bases separated the two germline ends. DNA for the CDR3: TGTGCCAGCAGAGACCGGCGAGAGACCCAGTACTTC. This encodes CASRDRRETQYF.

The rearrangement uses TRBV5-1 and TRBJ2-2; tentatively, D is TRBD2 (5 bases). This CDR3 is built from 21 residues. V lost 0 bases to trimming and J lost 0 bases, with 24 bases between them. Germline V CDR1 and CDR2: SGHRS, YFSETQ. The CDR3 DNA follows: TGCGCCAGCAGCTTGGGGTCGTTTTCCGGCCCGGGATCTGCGAACACCGGGGAGCTGTTTTTT. Protein product: CASSLGSFSGPGSANTGELFF.

This clone has a handful of counts. The chain combines TRBV7-8 with TRBJ1-3; D call uncertain. The CDR3 totals 14 residues. CDR1 is SGHVS, CDR2 FQNEAQ, per germline. Trimming stripped 5 bases from V and 4 bases from J, with 12 bases between. The CDR3 loop reads CASSSGVAGNTIYF. The CDR3 DNA sequence: TGTGCCAGCAGCAGTGGGGTAGCCGGAAACACCATATATTTT.

This rearrangement joins TRBV4-1 to TRBJ1-6, with unresolved D. Between the trimmed V and J ends, which lost 1 base and 2 bases, there was a span of 18 bases. Germline CDR1 and CDR2: MGHRA and YSYEKL. This CDR3 region has 19 residues. The CDR3 DNA sequence: TGCGCCAGCAGCCAAGTTCTCGGCAGGTCTCACCCCTATAATTCACCCCTCCACTTT. Translating gives CASSQVLGRSHPYNSPLHF.

The gene calls are TRBV19 and TRBJ2-7, with 10 bases identical to TRBD2. This CDR3 contains 16 residues. Trimming removed 6 bases from V and 4 bases from J; junction bases left unmatched: 12. Germline CDR1 LNHDA, CDR2 SQIVND (reference sequence). The CDR3, as DNA: TGTGCCAGTAGCTCCCCGGAGAAAGCGGGAGGGTACGAGCAGTACTTC. This sequence encodes CASSSPEKAGGYEQYF.

The V and J genes are TRBV7-8 and TRBJ1-1; D uncertain. Germline V gene sequence: CDR1 SGHVS, CDR2 FQNEAQ. The CDR3 contains 13 residues. Trimming shortened V by 4 bases and J by 1 base, and 7 bases separated the two germline ends. The CDR3 protein is CASSYSTNTEAFF. The CDR3, as DNA: TGTGCCAGCAGCTATTCAACGAACACTGAAGCTTTCTTT.

This sequence joins TRBV11-3 and TRBJ2-3, with unresolved D. Germline V gives CDR1 SGHNT, CDR2 YENEEA. V dropped 1 base and J dropped 5 bases, with 7 bases sitting between them. This CDR3 has 13 amino acids. CDR3 coding DNA: TGTGCCAGCAGCTTAGGTGTGGTAGATACGCAGTATTTT. It encodes CASSLGVVDTQYF. Looking up the rest from reference TRBV11-3 and TRBJ2-3 gives the full variable domain: EAGVVQSPRYKIIEKKQPVAFWCNPISGHNTLYWYLQNLGQGPELLIRYENEEAVDDSQLPKDRFSAERLKGVDSTLKIQPAELGDSAVYLCASSLGVVDTQYFGPGTRLTVL.